The clone carrying this T cell receptor (beta chain) has a handful of counts. The sample belongs to a study of T cells in Graves' hyperthyroidism and ophthalmopathy. Patients were excluded for uncontrolled infection, other autoimmune disease, pregnancy or lactation. Amplified regions were TCR beta CDR3 sequences from RNA transcripts. Carried out on the TCR CDR3, a first-round RT-PCR used the HTBI primer set. TCRdb reprocessed the multiplex PCR reads via MiXCR and lists one record per CDR3 protein. The table includes more than 550,000 distinct CDR3 sequences, 45% detected once. The CDR3 is made up of 13 amino acids. The germline gives CDR1 DFQATT, CDR2 SNEGSKA (reference sequence). V gave up 1 base and J gave up 1 base, with 8 bases separating them.

The chain is built from TRBV20-1 and TRBJ2-7, with D possibly being TRBD1 (6 bases). This sequence was found in an adult man with Graves' disease, either hyperthyroidism or ophthalmopathy (not recorded which). The sequenced sample was peripheral blood or thyroid tissue (not recorded which). The CDR3 DNA reads TGCAGTGCTAGAGGGGACAATTCCTACGAGCAGTACTTC. It codes for CSARGDNSYEQYF.